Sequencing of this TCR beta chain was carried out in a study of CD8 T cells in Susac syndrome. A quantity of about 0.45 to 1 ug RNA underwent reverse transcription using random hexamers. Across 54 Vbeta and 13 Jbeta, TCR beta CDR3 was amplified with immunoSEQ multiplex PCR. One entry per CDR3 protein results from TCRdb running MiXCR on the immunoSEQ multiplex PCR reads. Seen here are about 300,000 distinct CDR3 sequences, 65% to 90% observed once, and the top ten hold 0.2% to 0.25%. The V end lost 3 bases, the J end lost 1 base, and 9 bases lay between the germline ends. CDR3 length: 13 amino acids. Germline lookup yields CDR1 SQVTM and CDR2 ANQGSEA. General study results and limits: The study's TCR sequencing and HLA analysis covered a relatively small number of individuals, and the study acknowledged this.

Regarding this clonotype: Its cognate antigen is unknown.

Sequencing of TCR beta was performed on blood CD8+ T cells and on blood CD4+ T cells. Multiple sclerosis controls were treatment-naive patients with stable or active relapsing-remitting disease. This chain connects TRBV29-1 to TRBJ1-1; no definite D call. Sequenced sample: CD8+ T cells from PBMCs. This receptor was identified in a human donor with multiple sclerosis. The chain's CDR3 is CSVDGETNTEAFF. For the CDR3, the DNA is TGCAGCGTTGACGGGGAGACGAACACTGAAGCTTTCTTT.